The table lists the clone carrying this T cell receptor beta chain with many counts. Its antigen remains unknown. The data stem from a study of metastatic and nonmetastatic thyroid tumors. Turning to the study itself: Repertoires of blood and of tissue (tumor or nodule) from malignant and benign thyroid patients were compared. General study findings and limits: Benign nodules reportedly had significantly lower TCR beta diversity than malignant thyroid tumors in blood and tumor.

There were no patients who had received any treatment before thyroid surgery. Germline V gene sequence: CDR1 SNHLY, CDR2 FYNNEI. This CDR3 contains 16 residues. The ends were cut back, 1 base at V and 5 bases at J, with 18 bases in the middle. In the original workflow: The study took CDR3 differences across clinicopathological groups and made a distant-metastasis classifier for papillary thyroid cancer from them. Using MiXCR, TCRdb reanalyzed the PCR reads. The V and J calls, along with clone size, are taken from TCRdb and not from the paper's own processing. The sample includes 30,000 or so clones, over 20% of them seen just once.

The specimen was blood. V and J are TRBV2 and TRBJ2-7; D may be TRBD1 or TRBD2 (6 bases each). The source of this sequence is a female donor with papillary thyroid cancer or a benign thyroid nodule (not recorded which). Some clones in this sample may be carry-over from other donors' samples. The CDR3 nucleotides read TGTGCCAGCAGTGAAGGGTTGGGGGGCAGGGTCGACGAGCAGTACTTC. This gives the protein CASSEGLGGRVDEQYF. The whole variable domain, remainder taken from reference TRBV2 and TRBJ2-7, is EPEVTQTPSHQVTQMGQEVILRCVPISNHLYFYWYRQILGQKVEFLVSFYNNEISEKSEIFDDQFSVERPDGSNFTLKIRSTKLEDSAMYFCASSEGLGGRVDEQYFGPGTRLTVT.